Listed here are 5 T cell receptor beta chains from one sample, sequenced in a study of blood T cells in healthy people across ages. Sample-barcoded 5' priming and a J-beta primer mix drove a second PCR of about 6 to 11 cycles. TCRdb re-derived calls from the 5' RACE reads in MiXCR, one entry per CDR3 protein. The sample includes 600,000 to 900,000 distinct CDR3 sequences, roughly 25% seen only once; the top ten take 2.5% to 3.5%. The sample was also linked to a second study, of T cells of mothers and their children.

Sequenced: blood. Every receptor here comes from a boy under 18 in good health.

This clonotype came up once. The CDR3 is CASSVRLNGSSYEQYF. The CDR3 bases are TGTGCCAGCAGCGTCCGTCTAAACGGTAGCTCCTACGAGCAGTACTTC. J is TRBJ2-5 and V is TRBV9; D unclear. Gene TRBJ2-7 matches the end of the DNA better, so the J call may be wrong. In germline, CDR1 is SGDLS, CDR2 YYNGEE. This CDR3 has 16 residues.

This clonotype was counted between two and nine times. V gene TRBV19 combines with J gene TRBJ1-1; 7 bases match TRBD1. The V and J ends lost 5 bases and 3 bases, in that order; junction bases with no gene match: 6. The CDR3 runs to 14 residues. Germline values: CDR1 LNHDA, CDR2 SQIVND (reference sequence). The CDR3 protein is CASSPGDRDTEAFF. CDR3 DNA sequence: TGTGCCAGTAGTCCTGGGGACAGAGACACTGAAGCTTTCTTT.

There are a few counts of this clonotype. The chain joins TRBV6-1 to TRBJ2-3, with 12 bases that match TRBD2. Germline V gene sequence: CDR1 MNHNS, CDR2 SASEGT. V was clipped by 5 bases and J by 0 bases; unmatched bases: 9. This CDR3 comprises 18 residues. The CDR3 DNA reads TGTGCCAGCAGTCCTAGGACTAGCGGGGAGACTAGCACAGATACGCAGTATTTT. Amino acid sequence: CASSPRTSGETSTDTQYF.

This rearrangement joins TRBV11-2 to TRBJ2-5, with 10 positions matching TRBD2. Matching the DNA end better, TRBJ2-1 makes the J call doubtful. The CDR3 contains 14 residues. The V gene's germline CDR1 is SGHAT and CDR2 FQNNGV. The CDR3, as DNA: TGTGCCAGCAGCTCCCTAGCGGGGGCCAATGAGCAGTTCTTC. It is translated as CASSSLAGANEQFF.

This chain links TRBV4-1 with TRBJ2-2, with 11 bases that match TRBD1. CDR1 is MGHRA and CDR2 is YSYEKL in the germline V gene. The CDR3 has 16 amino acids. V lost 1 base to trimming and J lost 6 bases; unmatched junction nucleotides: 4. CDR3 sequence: CASSQVPGQGAGELFF. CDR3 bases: TGCGCCAGCAGCCAAGTCCCGGGACAGGGGGCCGGGGAGCTGTTTTTT.